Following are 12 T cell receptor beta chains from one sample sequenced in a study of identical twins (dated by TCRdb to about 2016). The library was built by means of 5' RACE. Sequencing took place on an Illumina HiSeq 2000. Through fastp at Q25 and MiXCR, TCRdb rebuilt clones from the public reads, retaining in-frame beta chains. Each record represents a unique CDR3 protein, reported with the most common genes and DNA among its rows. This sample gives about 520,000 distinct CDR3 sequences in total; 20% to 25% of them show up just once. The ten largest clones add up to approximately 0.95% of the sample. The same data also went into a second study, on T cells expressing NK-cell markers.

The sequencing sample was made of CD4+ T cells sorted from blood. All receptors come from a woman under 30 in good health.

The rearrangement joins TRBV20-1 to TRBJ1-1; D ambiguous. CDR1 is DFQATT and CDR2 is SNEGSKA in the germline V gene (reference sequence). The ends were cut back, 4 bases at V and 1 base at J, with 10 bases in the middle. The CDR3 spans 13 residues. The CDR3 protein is CSATGSSNTEAFF. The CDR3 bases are TGCAGTGCTACCGGCAGTTCGAACACTGAAGCTTTCTTT.

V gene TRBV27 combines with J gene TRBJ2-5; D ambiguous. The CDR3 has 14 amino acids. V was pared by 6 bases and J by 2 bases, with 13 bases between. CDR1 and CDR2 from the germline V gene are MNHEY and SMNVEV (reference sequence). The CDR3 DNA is TGTGCCAGCAGGACCCTAGACCAACAAGAGACCCAGTACTTC. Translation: CASRTLDQQETQYF.

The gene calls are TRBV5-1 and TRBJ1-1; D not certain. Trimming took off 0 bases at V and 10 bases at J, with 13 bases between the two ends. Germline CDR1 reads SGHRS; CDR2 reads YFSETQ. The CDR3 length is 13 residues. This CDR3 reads CASSLGGGSAAFF. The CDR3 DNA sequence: TGCGCCAGCAGCTTGGGGGGAGGCTCGGCAGCTTTCTTT.

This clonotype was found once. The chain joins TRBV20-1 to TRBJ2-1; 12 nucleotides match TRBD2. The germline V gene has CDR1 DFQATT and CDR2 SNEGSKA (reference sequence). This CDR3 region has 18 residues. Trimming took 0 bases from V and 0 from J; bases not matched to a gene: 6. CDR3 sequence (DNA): TGCAGTGCTAGAGAGGCTAGCGGGGGGGATAGCTCCTACAATGAGCAGTTCTTC. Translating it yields CSAREASGGDSSYNEQFF.

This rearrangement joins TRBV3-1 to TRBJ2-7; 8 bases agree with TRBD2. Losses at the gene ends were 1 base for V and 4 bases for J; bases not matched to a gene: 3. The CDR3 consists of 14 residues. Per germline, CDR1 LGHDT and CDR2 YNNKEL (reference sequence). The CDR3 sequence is CASSQVAGSYEQYF. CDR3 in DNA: TGTGCCAGCAGCCAAGTAGCGGGGTCATACGAGCAGTACTTC.

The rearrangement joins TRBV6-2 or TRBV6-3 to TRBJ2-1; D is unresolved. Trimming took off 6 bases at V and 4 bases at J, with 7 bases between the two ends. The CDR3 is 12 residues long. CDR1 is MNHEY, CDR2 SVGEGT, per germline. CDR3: CASRDAYNEQFF. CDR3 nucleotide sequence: TGTGCCAGCAGGGATGCTTACAATGAGCAGTTCTTC.

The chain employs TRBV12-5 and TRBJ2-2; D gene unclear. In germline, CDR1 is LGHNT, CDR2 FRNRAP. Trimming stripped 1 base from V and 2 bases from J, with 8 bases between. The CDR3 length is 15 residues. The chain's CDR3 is CASGLEATNTGELFF. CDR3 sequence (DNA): TGTGCTAGTGGTTTGGAGGCCACAAACACCGGGGAGCTGTTTTTT.

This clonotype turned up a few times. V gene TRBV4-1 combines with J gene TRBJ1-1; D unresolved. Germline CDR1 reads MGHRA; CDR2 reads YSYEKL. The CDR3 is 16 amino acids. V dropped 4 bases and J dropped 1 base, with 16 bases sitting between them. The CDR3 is CASSPSIFGRNTEAFF. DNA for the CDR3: TGCGCCAGCAGCCCTTCTATTTTCGGTCGGAACACTGAAGCTTTCTTT.

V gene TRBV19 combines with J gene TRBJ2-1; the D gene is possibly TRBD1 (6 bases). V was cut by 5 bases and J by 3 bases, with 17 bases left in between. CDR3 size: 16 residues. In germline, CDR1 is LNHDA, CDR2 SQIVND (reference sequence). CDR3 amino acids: CASSSPYEGDYNEQFF. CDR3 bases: TGTGCCAGTAGTTCTCCATATGAGGGGGACTACAATGAGCAGTTCTTC.

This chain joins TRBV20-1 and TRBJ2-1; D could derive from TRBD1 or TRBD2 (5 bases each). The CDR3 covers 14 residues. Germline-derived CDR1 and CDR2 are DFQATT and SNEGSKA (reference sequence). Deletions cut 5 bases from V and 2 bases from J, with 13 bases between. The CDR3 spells CSAPGTQTYNEQFF. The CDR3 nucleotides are TGCAGTGCTCCCGGGACCCAGACCTACAATGAGCAGTTCTTC.

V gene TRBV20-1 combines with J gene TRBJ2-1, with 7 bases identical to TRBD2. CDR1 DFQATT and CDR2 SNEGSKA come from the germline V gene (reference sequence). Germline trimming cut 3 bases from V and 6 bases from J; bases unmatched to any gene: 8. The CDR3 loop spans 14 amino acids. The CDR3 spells CSASMGGGVNEQFF. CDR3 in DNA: TGCAGTGCTAGTATGGGCGGGGGTGTCAATGAGCAGTTCTTC.

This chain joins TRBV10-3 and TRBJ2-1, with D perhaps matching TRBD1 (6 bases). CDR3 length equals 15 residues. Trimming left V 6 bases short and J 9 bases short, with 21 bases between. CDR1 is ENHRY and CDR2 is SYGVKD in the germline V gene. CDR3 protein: CAIRPRGRNGTEQFF. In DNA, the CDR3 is TGTGCCATCAGACCCAGGGGAAGGAATGGCACTGAGCAGTTCTTC.